A single sample is the source of the 32 T cell receptor beta chains below, sequenced in a study of blood T cell repertoires in COVID-19. Assay used: immunoSEQ multiplex PCR; TCRdb lists only in-frame clones, some missing. The profile covers approximately 170,000 clones, with around 88% appearing a single time and about 3.6% taken by the ten largest. The sequenced material came from PBMCs or T cells enriched from blood (not recorded which). The origin of the receptors is a woman between 50 and 59 years old in a cohort exposed to, infected with or recovered from COVID-19 (not recorded which).

This chain connects TRBV7-2 to TRBJ1-5; 9 bases map to TRBD1. This CDR3 contains 16 residues. V lost 1 base to trimming and J lost 7 bases; unmatched junction nucleotides: 8. Per germline, CDR1 SGHTA and CDR2 FQGNSA. The CDR3 reads CASSLGQGVIGQPQHF. Written as DNA, the CDR3 is TGTGCCAGCAGCTTAGGACAGGGGGTGATTGGACAGCCCCAGCATTTT.

The CDR3 is CASSLRPDRGTEAFF. The CDR3, as DNA: TGTGCCAGCAGCTTAAGACCCGATAGGGGCACTGAAGCTTTCTTT. V and J are TRBV7-3 and TRBJ1-1, with a weak D call TRBD1 (5 bases). V was clipped by 1 base and J by 4 bases, with 13 bases between them. The CDR3 contains 15 residues. Germline V CDR1 and CDR2: SGHTA, FQGTGA.

This clone was seen a single time. V and J are TRBV5-1 and TRBJ1-1; tentatively, D is TRBD1 (6 bases). V dropped 0 bases and J dropped 1 base, with 13 bases sitting between them. Germline CDR1 reads SGHRS; CDR2 reads YFSETQ. The length of the CDR3 is 16 residues. The CDR3 protein is CASSLEGGMANTEAFF. In nucleotides, the CDR3 is TGCGCCAGCAGCTTGGAGGGGGGGATGGCGAACACTGAAGCTTTCTTT.

This rearrangement joins TRBV11-1 to TRBJ1-1, with TRBD1 as a possible D gene (6 bases). Germline V gene lookup returns CDR1 SGHAT and CDR2 FQDESV (reference sequence). CDR3 length equals 17 residues. V was trimmed by 0 bases and J by 3 bases, leaving 17 bases between them. CDR3 sequence: CASSLAAQGSYYTEAFF. The DNA for the CDR3 is TGTGCCAGCAGCTTAGCCGCGCAGGGGTCTTACTACACTGAAGCTTTCTTT.

The chain uses TRBV19 and TRBJ2-1, with 11 bases aligning to TRBD2. Germline V gene lookup returns CDR1 LNHDA and CDR2 SQIVND (reference sequence). The ends lost 7 bases at V and 11 bases at J; junction bases unmatched: 7. The CDR3 extends over 13 amino acids. The CDR3 coding sequence is TGTGCCAGTACCGCTAGCGGGGGGTGGCAGCAGTTCTTC. Its translation: CASTASGGWQQFF.

The genes are TRBV7-8 and TRBJ1-2; 10 positions match TRBD1. The germline V gene has CDR1 SGHVS and CDR2 FQNEAQ. The CDR3 totals 13 residues. The trim removed 5 bases at V and 7 bases at J, leaving 4 bases unmatched. CDR3 coding DNA: TGTGCCAGCAGCCGGGACAGGGGCGGTGGCTACACCTTC. Protein product: CASSRDRGGGYTF. Using reference TRBV7-8 and TRBJ1-2 for the parts outside the CDR3, the full variable domain is GAGVSQSPRYKVAKRGQDVALRCDPISGHVSLFWYQQALGQGPEFLTYFQNEAQLDKSGLPSDRFFAERPEGSVSTLKIQRTQQEDSAVYLCASSRDRGGGYTFGSGTRLTVV.

The genes are TRBV5-8 and TRBJ1-1; the D gene is possibly TRBD1 (5 bases). Trimming took 0 bases from V and 0 from J, leaving 24 bases between them. Germline CDR1 is SGHTS and CDR2 is YDEGEE. CDR3 length: 20 residues. CDR3 nucleotides: TGTGCCAGCAGCTTGGCCCGCTGGGGTTACGGGGGTTACATGAACACTGAAGCTTTCTTT. It specifies CASSLARWGYGGYMNTEAFF.

V gene TRBV7-2 combines with J gene TRBJ2-3, with TRBD2 matching over 9 bases. CDR3 length equals 18 residues. Losses at the gene ends were 1 base for V and 4 bases for J; bases not matched to a gene: 12. CDR1 and CDR2 (germline): SGHTA, FQGNSA. The CDR3 region has the DNA TGTGCCAGCAGCTTAGAGGCGGGAGGGCCACTTAGCGCAGATACGCAGTATTTT. Its translation: CASSLEAGGPLSADTQYF.

The gene calls are TRBV12-3 or TRBV12-4 and TRBJ1-2; D is possibly TRBD1 (6 bases). V lost 3 bases, J lost 8 bases, and 10 bases lay in between. The CDR3 loop spans 12 amino acids. CDR3 coding DNA: TGTGCCAGCAGTTTTATCAGGGGCGGCTACACCTTC. Amino acids: CASSFIRGGYTF.

This clone was seen once. Other DNA sequences in this sample translate to the same CDR3. The chain combines TRBV11-3 with TRBJ2-1; 11 nucleotides match TRBD2. The trim removed 5 bases at V and 4 bases at J, leaving 4 bases unmatched. The CDR3 is made up of 15 amino acids. Germline values: CDR1 SGHNT, CDR2 YENEEA. In nucleotides, the CDR3 is TGTGCCAGCAGCAGCCTAGCGGGGGGTTACAATGAGCAGTTCTTC. This gives the protein CASSSLAGGYNEQFF.

V gene TRBV12-1 combines with J gene TRBJ1-3; the table gives TRBD1 as D, unverified against the DNA. TRBV12-1 is termed a pseudogene. The CDR3 spans 17 residues. The CDR3, as DNA: TGTGCCAGCAGCCCAAGAAAGGGACATTTGGCTGGAAACACCATATATTTT. Translated: CASSPRKGHLAGNTIYF.

CDR3: CASSPRTQTAHGYTF. The DNA for the CDR3 is TGTGCCAGCAGTCCCCGGACACAAACGGCGCATGGCTACACCTTC. The gene calls are TRBV25-1 and TRBJ1-2; a weak D match, TRBD1 (5 bases). V was shortened by 5 bases and J by 6 bases, with 19 bases between the two germline ends. This CDR3 is 15 amino acids long. Per the germline V gene, CDR1 is MGHDK and CDR2 is SYGVNS.

V is TRBV28 and J is TRBJ1-2; D is possibly TRBD1 (5 bases). V was pared by 1 base and J by 6 bases, with 15 bases between. Germline values: CDR1 MDHEN, CDR2 SYDVKM. The CDR3 covers 15 residues. The DNA of the CDR3 is TGTGCCAGCAGTTTATATTCCCAGGGTAGGCATGGCTACACCTTC. The encoded protein is CASSLYSQGRHGYTF.

The rearrangement joins TRBV7-9 to TRBJ2-1; 10 bases are a match to TRBD2. From germline, CDR1 is SEHNR and CDR2 FQNEAQ (reference sequence). V was clipped by 2 bases and J by 1 base; unmatched bases: 8. This CDR3 has 18 amino acids. This CDR3 reads CASSLQYASGSSYNEQFF. The CDR3 coding sequence is TGTGCCAGCAGCTTACAATATGCTAGCGGGAGTTCCTACAATGAGCAGTTCTTC.

The CDR3 DNA follows: TGCGCCAGCAGTTCCCAGGGGAACACTGAAGCTTTCTTT. Protein: CASSSQGNTEAFF. The chain is built from TRBV5-1 and TRBJ1-1, with a tentative D call TRBD1 (5 bases). Germline lookup yields CDR1 SGHRS and CDR2 YFSETQ. V shed 5 bases and J shed 1 base, with 9 bases lying between them. CDR3 length: 13 amino acids.

J is TRBJ1-3 and V is TRBV28, with a possible D match to TRBD1 (5 bases). The V and J ends lost 5 bases and 2 bases respectively, with 19 bases between them. Looked up from germline, CDR1 is MDHEN and CDR2 is SYDVKM. The CDR3 runs to 17 residues. The CDR3, as DNA: TGTGCCAGCAGTGTCCACCGGGGGGGGTTTACTGGAAACACCATATATTTT. Translating it yields CASSVHRGGFTGNTIYF. The entire variable domain, with the rest obtained from reference TRBV28 and TRBJ1-3, is as follows: DVKVTQSSRYLVKRTGEKVFLECVQDMDHENMFWYRQDPGLGLRLIYFSYDVKMKEKGDIPEGYSVSREKKERFSLILESASTNQTSMYLCASSVHRGGFTGNTIYFGEGSWLTVV.

The chain recombines TRBV7-8 with TRBJ2-2, with D uncertain. V shed 1 base and J shed 5 bases, with 5 bases lying between them. The CDR3 extends over 13 amino acids. Germline V lookup: CDR1 SGHVS, CDR2 FQNEAQ. CDR3 coding DNA: TGTGCCAGCAGCTTAGTGAGAACCGGGGAGCTGTTTTTT. Its protein is CASSLVRTGELFF.

The rearrangement links TRBV10-1 to TRBJ1-1; tentatively, D is TRBD1 (6 bases). The CDR3 has 15 residues. In germline, CDR1 is WNHNN, CDR2 SYGVQD (reference sequence). Deletions cut 6 bases from V and 5 bases from J, with 19 bases between. CDR3: CASRDDTGKETEAFF. CDR3 sequence (DNA): TGCGCCAGCAGAGACGACACAGGGAAGGAGACTGAAGCTTTCTTT.

The V and J genes are TRBV11-3 and TRBJ2-3, with 13 nucleotides matching TRBD2. This CDR3 spans 17 amino acids. J lost 0 bases, V lost 1 base, and 1 base had no gene match. CDR1 and CDR2 (germline): SGHNT, YENEEA. In DNA form, the CDR3 reads TGTGCCAGCAGCTTAGGGACTAGCGGGGGAAGCACAGATACGCAGTATTTT. This translates into CASSLGTSGGSTDTQYF.

This clone came up once. The chain combines TRBV9 with TRBJ2-2; D not resolved. Germline CDR1 is SGDLS and CDR2 is YYNGEE. Trimming pared 4 bases from V and 8 bases from J, leaving 9 bases between. This CDR3 region has 12 residues. CDR3 DNA: TGTGCCAGCAGCCCCCTGACAGGGGAGCTGTTTTTT. It yields the protein CASSPLTGELFF.

The chain is built from TRBV5-4 and TRBJ2-1, with 7 bases aligning to TRBD2. V shed 5 bases, J shed 1 base, and the junction held 12 bases outside the gene matches. In germline, CDR1 is SGHNT, CDR2 YYREEE (reference sequence). This CDR3 comprises 17 residues. The CDR3 here is CASSSPPGLRSYNEQFF. The DNA for the CDR3 is TGTGCCAGCAGTTCCCCCCCGGGACTACGGTCCTACAATGAGCAGTTCTTC.

The chain uses TRBV19 and TRBJ2-5; 9 nucleotides agree with TRBD2. Germline V gene lookup returns CDR1 LNHDA and CDR2 SQIVND (reference sequence). The CDR3 loop spans 15 amino acids. J gave up 4 bases and V 3 bases, and 6 bases lay outside the gene matches. The CDR3 reads CASSIRGGVGETQYF. The CDR3 nucleotides are TGTGCCAGTAGTATCCGCGGGGGGGTTGGAGAGACCCAGTACTTC.

This chain links TRBV11-1 with TRBJ2-5, with D possibly TRBD1 on 5 matching bases. The CDR3 is made up of 16 amino acids. Germline lookup yields CDR1 SGHAT and CDR2 FQDESV (reference sequence). V gave up 5 bases and J gave up 4 bases, with 20 bases separating them. In DNA form, the CDR3 reads TGTGCCAGCAGCCCCCACAGGAGACGGACCTCAGAGACCCAGTACTTC. Translation: CASSPHRRRTSETQYF.

V and J are TRBV4-2 and TRBJ2-2; 11 nucleotides line up with TRBD2. This CDR3 has 18 residues. Germline CDR1 is LGHNA and CDR2 is YNFKEQ. The ends lost 4 bases at V and 3 bases at J; junction bases unmatched: 10. The CDR3 nucleotides are TGTGCCAGCAGCCCCCGCGGTAGCGGGGGGGTGGACACCGGGGAGCTGTTTTTT. This translates into CASSPRGSGGVDTGELFF.

The V call is TRBV27, the J call TRBJ2-1, with TRBD1 matching 7 bases. Unmatched junction bases numbered 12, after V lost 6 bases and J lost 4 bases. CDR1 is MNHEY and CDR2 is SMNVEV in the germline V gene (reference sequence). The CDR3 extends over 16 amino acids. The CDR3 bases are TGTGCCAGCAGCCCCCTGGTCGGACAGGCGTACAATGAGCAGTTCTTC. It is translated as CASSPLVGQAYNEQFF.

J is TRBJ2-7 and V is TRBV7-2, with 9 positions matching TRBD1. The length of the CDR3 is 15 residues. Germline V gives CDR1 SGHTA, CDR2 FQGNSA. The V gene end was trimmed by 6 bases and the J gene end by 3 bases; junction bases not matched to a gene: 9. The CDR3 here is CASRTPGQGFYEQYF. CDR3 in DNA: TGTGCCAGCAGAACCCCGGGACAGGGTTTCTACGAGCAGTACTTC.

The chain recombines TRBV7-6 with TRBJ2-5, with D perhaps matching TRBD1 (6 bases). Looked up from germline, CDR1 is SGHVS and CDR2 is FNYEAQ. This CDR3 comprises 14 residues. The germline V and J ends were trimmed by 5 bases and 0 bases, with 10 bases remaining between them. CDR3 sequence: CASSGGQDQETQYF. The CDR3 coding sequence is TGTGCCAGCAGCGGGGGACAAGACCAAGAGACCCAGTACTTC.

This clone was observed a single time. A junction end diverges from the germline sequence, so it may reflect a read error. The chain joins TRBV7-7 to TRBJ2-5, with 7 bases lining up with TRBD2. The CDR3 loop spans 14 amino acids. Germline CDR1 and CDR2: SSHAT and FNYEAQ (reference sequence). CDR3 DNA: TGTGCTAGCAGCTTAGCGGGCAGGGATGCGACCCAGTACTTC. This sequence encodes CASSLAGRDATQYF.

The CDR3 spells CASTSAQGNEKLFF. Here the CDR3 DNA reads TGCGCCAGCACGTCGGCACAGGGTAACGAAAAACTGTTTTTT. The chain employs TRBV5-1 and TRBJ1-4; D may be TRBD1 (6 bases). V was shortened by 6 bases and J by 8 bases, with 17 bases between the two germline ends. Germline lookup yields CDR1 SGHRS and CDR2 YFSETQ. CDR3 length equals 14 residues. Full variable domain (rest looked up from reference TRBV5-1 and TRBJ1-4): KAGVTQTPRYLIKTRGQQVTLSCSPISGHRSVSWYQQTPGQGLQFLFEYFSETQRNKGNFPGRFSGRQFSNSRSEMNVSTLELGDSALYLCASTSAQGNEKLFFGSGTQLSVL.

This clone was observed a handful of times. V and J are TRBV6-2 or TRBV6-3 and TRBJ2-5; perhaps TRBD2 as D (6 bases). Germline CDR1 and CDR2: MNHEY and SVGEGT. Trimming left V 2 bases short and J 7 bases short, with 14 bases between. The CDR3 is 14 amino acids. The CDR3 here is CASSYGSGSGTQYF. CDR3 nucleotide sequence: TGTGCCAGCAGTTACGGCAGCGGGTCGGGGACCCAGTACTTC.

The V and J genes are TRBV5-1 and TRBJ2-7; perhaps TRBD1 as D (8 bases). CDR1 and CDR2 (germline): SGHRS, YFSETQ. The CDR3 loop spans 15 amino acids. Trimming left V 4 bases short and J 6 bases short, with 20 bases between. The CDR3: CASSGRGAGGTEQYF. The CDR3, as DNA: TGCGCCAGCAGCGGGAGGGGAGCAGGGGGCACCGAGCAGTACTTC. Full variable domain (missing parts from reference TRBV5-1 and TRBJ2-7): KAGVTQTPRYLIKTRGQQVTLSCSPISGHRSVSWYQQTPGQGLQFLFEYFSETQRNKGNFPGRFSGRQFSNSRSEMNVSTLELGDSALYLCASSGRGAGGTEQYFGPGTRLTVT.

This chain uses TRBV4-3 with TRBJ2-7; TRBD1 matches 7 bases. The J segment lost 1 base and the V segment lost 0 bases, leaving 9 bases of the junction unmatched. Per the germline V gene, CDR1 is LGHNA and CDR2 is YSLEER. The CDR3 runs 17 residues. CDR3 protein: CASSQDSDRVGSYEQYF. CDR3 DNA sequence: TGCGCCAGCAGCCAAGATTCCGACAGGGTGGGTTCCTACGAGCAGTACTTC.